This paragraph reports one T cell receptor beta chain. The target antigen is unknown. The data were taken from a study of cytomegalovirus exposure and HLA in healthy donors. The germline gives CDR1 SGHRS, CDR2 YFSETQ. J lost 1 base, V lost 0 bases, and 4 bases had no gene match. The CDR3 sequence is 16 residues long. The PCR contained 60 Vbeta and 13 Jbeta primers. Authors' methods: A later analysis tallied approximately 78 million unique TCR beta chains, 9.5 million to 14 million of them shared. The data were produced by immunoSEQ multiplex PCR, yet TCRdb's version contains in-frame clones alone and is incomplete. That table gives V, J and clone size, and the DNA gave D and trimming. The table records around 130,000 clones, about 63% of them present only once. Findings of the study overall: In a later analysis, an Asian-associated ancestry cluster reportedly showed fewer N-insertions than the roughly 730-donor mean. An analysis done earlier found most TCR beta V segments productive about 87% or about 30% of the time.

The source of this sequence is a man between 25 and 39 years old in good health and CMV-seropositive. Sequences were obtained from PBMCs. The chain carries TRBV5-1 and TRBJ2-7, with 10 bases lining up with TRBD2. The CDR3 nucleotides are TGCGCCAGCAGCTTGGCACTAGCGGGACCTTCCTACGAGCAGTACTTC. It translates to CASSLALAGPSYEQYF.